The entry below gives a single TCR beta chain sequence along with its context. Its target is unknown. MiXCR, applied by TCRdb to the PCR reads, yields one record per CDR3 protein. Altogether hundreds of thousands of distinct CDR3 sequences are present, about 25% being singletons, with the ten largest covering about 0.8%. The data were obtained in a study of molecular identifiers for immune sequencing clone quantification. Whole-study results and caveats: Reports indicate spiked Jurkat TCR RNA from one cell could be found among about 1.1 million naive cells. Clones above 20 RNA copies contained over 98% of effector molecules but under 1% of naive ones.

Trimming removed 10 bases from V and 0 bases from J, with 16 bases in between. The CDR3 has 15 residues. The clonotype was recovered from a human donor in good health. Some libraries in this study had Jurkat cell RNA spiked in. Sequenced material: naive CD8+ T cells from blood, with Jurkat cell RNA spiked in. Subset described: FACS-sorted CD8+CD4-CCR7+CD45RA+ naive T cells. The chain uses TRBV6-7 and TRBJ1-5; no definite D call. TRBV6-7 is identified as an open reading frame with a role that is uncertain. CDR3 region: CATSDIGYSNQPQHF. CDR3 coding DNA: TGTGCCACCTCCGACATAGGATATAGCAATCAGCCCCAGCATTTT.